This TCR beta chain comes out of a study of shared clonotypes between healthy human individuals. Assay: immunoSEQ multiplex PCR; the TCRdb copy retains only in-frame clones and omits some. The profile shows hundreds of thousands of clones, 60% to 75% of them singletons. Per germline, CDR1 SGHDT and CDR2 YYEEEE. The ends were cut back, 4 bases at V and 6 bases at J, with 13 bases in the middle. This CDR3 spans 13 amino acids. The sequence was obtained from a woman aged 25 to 39 in good health. This chain uses TRBV5-6 with TRBJ2-5; no definite D call. Material: memory CD4+ T cells sorted from blood. Regarding subset: CD45RA-negative fraction. As DNA, the CDR3 is TGTGCCAGCAGCCGACAAGGATATCAGACCCAGTACTTC. Its translation: CASSRQGYQTQYF.